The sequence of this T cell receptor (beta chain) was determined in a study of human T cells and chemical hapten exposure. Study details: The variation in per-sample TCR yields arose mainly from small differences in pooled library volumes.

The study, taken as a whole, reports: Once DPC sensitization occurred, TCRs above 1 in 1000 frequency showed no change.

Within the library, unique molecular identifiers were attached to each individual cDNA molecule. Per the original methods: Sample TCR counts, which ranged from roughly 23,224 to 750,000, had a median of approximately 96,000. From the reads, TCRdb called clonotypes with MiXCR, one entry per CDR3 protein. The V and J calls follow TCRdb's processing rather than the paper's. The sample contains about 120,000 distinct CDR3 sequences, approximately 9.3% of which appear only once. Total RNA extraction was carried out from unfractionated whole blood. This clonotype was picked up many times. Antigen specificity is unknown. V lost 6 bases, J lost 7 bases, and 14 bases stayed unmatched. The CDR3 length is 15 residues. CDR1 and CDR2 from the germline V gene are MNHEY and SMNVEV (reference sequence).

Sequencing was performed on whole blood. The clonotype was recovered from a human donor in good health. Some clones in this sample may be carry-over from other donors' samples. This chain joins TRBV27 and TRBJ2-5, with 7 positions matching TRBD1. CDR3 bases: TGTGCCAGCAGACGACAGGGTGATCCCCTGGGGACCCAGTACTTC. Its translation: CASRRQGDPLGTQYF.